This passage covers 26 T cell receptor beta chains from one sample sequenced in a study of cytomegalovirus exposure and HLA in healthy donors. The PCR used 60 Vbeta and 13 Jbeta primers. The repertoire was sequenced with immunoSEQ multiplex PCR; TCRdb's copy has only in-frame clones and lacks some. This sample has over 150,000 clones; approximately 80% occur once, and the top ten carry 2.5% to 3.5%. What was sequenced was PBMCs. The receptors were sampled from a woman in her 30s in good health and CMV-seronegative.

The CDR3 is CASSPGLAGMINEQFF. The CDR3 DNA follows: TGTGCCAGCTCACCGGGACTAGCCGGGATGATCAATGAGCAGTTCTTC. V gene TRBV18 combines with J gene TRBJ2-1; TRBD2 matches 9 bases. The CDR3 loop spans 16 amino acids. Trimming cost V 3 bases and J 6 bases; bases outside gene matches: 9. CDR1 and CDR2 from the germline V gene are KGHSH and LQKENI.

In its sample, this clone was seen once. The chain has TRBV18 and TRBJ1-2, with D uncertain. V dropped 3 bases and J dropped 3 bases, with 14 bases sitting between them. This CDR3 contains 15 residues. Germline V gene sequence: CDR1 KGHSH, CDR2 LQKENI. The CDR3 loop reads CASSPSPGVDYGYTF. The CDR3 nucleotides are TGTGCCAGCTCACCGTCGCCCGGGGTTGACTATGGCTACACCTTC.

The rearrangement links TRBV6-5 to TRBJ2-7; a possible D gene is TRBD1 (5 bases). The CDR3 sequence is 15 residues long. Germline values: CDR1 MNHEY, CDR2 SVGAGI. V dropped 0 bases and J dropped 6 bases, with 15 bases sitting between them. CDR3 in DNA: TGTGCCAGCAGTTACTCGGCCCCTCCTCAGGGCGAGCAGTACTTC. Encoded protein: CASSYSAPPQGEQYF.

This clone was counted only a few times. The rearrangement uses TRBV19 and TRBJ2-1, with D hard to call. Germline loops: CDR1 LNHDA, CDR2 SQIVND (reference sequence). V dropped 1 base and J dropped 3 bases, with 7 bases sitting between them. The CDR3 contains 14 residues. CDR3 in DNA: TGTGCCAGTAGTATAGGAAACTTCTACAATGAGCAGTTCTTC. This translates into CASSIGNFYNEQFF.

The chain carries TRBV6-1 and TRBJ1-5; no reliable D call. The CDR3 runs 13 residues. Germline V gene sequence: CDR1 MNHNS, CDR2 SASEGT. Trimming pared 5 bases from V and 0 bases from J, leaving 5 bases between. Here the CDR3 DNA reads TGTGCCAGCAGTCACTATAGCAATCAGCCCCAGCATTTT. It specifies CASSHYSNQPQHF.

This chain joins TRBV20-1 and TRBJ2-3; the D is unclear. Between the trimmed V and J ends, which lost 2 bases and 7 bases, there was a span of 7 bases. The germline V gene has CDR1 DFQATT and CDR2 SNEGSKA (reference sequence). The CDR3 is 11 amino acids. This CDR3 is CSARPGNTQYF. CDR3 nucleotide sequence: TGCAGTGCTAGACCGGGTAATACGCAGTATTTT.

V is TRBV5-1 and J is TRBJ1-2; no clear D gene. The germline CDR1 and CDR2 sequences are SGHRS and YFSETQ. Trimming cost V 0 bases and J 5 bases, with 14 bases left between them. This CDR3 is 15 amino acids long. This CDR3 reads CASSLGFISVYGYTF. The CDR3 nucleotides are TGCGCCAGCAGCTTGGGTTTTATCTCAGTATATGGCTACACCTTC.

The chain recombines TRBV5-1 with TRBJ2-3, with 10 positions matching TRBD2. The CDR3 contains 15 residues. J gave up 4 bases and V 5 bases, and 7 bases lay outside the gene matches. Germline values: CDR1 SGHRS, CDR2 YFSETQ. CDR3 residues: CASRYSGRLSDTQYF. The CDR3 DNA is TGCGCCAGCAGGTATAGCGGGAGGTTGTCAGATACGCAGTATTTT.

This chain connects TRBV9 to TRBJ2-7; TRBD2 aligns across 8 bases. Germline trimming cut 3 bases from V and 4 bases from J; bases unmatched to any gene: 9. This CDR3 region has 15 residues. Germline loops: CDR1 SGDLS, CDR2 YYNGEE. CDR3 protein: CASSADGTSGYEQYF. As DNA, the CDR3 is TGTGCCAGCAGCGCAGACGGGACTAGTGGGTACGAGCAGTACTTC.

The chain joins TRBV19 to TRBJ1-2; D possibly corresponds to TRBD1 (5 bases). The germline CDR1 and CDR2 sequences are LNHDA and SQIVND (reference sequence). The length of the CDR3 is 16 residues. The V end was cut by 5 bases, the J end by 2 bases, with 18 bases between. The CDR3 sequence is CASSGPPPQGNYGYTF. CDR3 nucleotides: TGTGCCAGTAGTGGTCCCCCCCCGCAGGGAAACTATGGCTACACCTTC.

This clone showed up just once. This chain connects TRBV30 to TRBJ1-2, with D hard to call. The CDR3 is made up of 13 amino acids. Germline assignment: CDR1 GTSNPN and CDR2 SVGIG (reference sequence). The germline V and J ends were trimmed by 0 bases and 7 bases, with 12 bases remaining between them. DNA for the CDR3: TGTGCCTGGAGTGTCGGTCTTATGGTTGGCTACACCTTC. Encoded protein: CAWSVGLMVGYTF.

The rearrangement links TRBV7-2 to TRBJ1-5, with D maybe TRBD1 (6 bases). Trimming took off 4 bases at V and 0 bases at J, with 10 bases between the two ends. There are 15 residues in the CDR3. Germline CDR1 and CDR2: SGHTA and FQGNSA. CDR3 sequence (DNA): TGTGCCAGCAGCTCTGGACAGCCTAGCAATCAGCCCCAGCATTTT. Amino acids: CASSSGQPSNQPQHF.

The V and J genes are TRBV6-5 and TRBJ2-3, with a tentative D call TRBD1 (7 bases). Germline values: CDR1 MNHEY, CDR2 SVGAGI. V lost 6 bases and J 5 bases, leaving 12 bases between the germline ends. The CDR3 runs 13 residues. The chain's CDR3 is CASSDREVDTQYF. CDR3 in DNA: TGTGCCAGCAGCGACAGGGAGGTAGATACGCAGTATTTT.

The rearrangement links TRBV28 to TRBJ2-7; possible D gene TRBD1, 7 bases. CDR3 length equals 15 residues. CDR1 and CDR2 from the germline V gene are MDHEN and SYDVKM. Trimming took off 2 bases at V and 0 bases at J, with 11 bases between the two ends. The CDR3 reads CASSLDREVSYEQYF. In DNA form, the CDR3 reads TGTGCCAGCAGTTTAGACAGGGAGGTCTCCTACGAGCAGTACTTC.

V usage is TRBV15 and J usage is TRBJ1-4, with TRBD1 identical over 9 bases. Unmatched junction bases numbered 9, after V lost 11 bases and J lost 5 bases. In germline, CDR1 is LNHNV, CDR2 YYDKDF (reference sequence). This CDR3 contains 14 residues. The DNA for the CDR3 is TGTGCCTCTACACCACAGGGGGCAAATGAAAAACTGTTTTTT. It is translated as CASTPQGANEKLFF.

The J gene is TRBJ2-3, the V gene TRBV18, with 8 bases that match TRBD2. Trimming took 3 bases from V and 4 from J; bases not matched to a gene: 6. This CDR3 is 15 amino acids long. Germline V lookup: CDR1 KGHSH, CDR2 LQKENI. The chain's CDR3 is CASSPRSGRSDTQYF. As DNA, the CDR3 is TGTGCCAGCTCACCTAGGAGCGGGAGATCAGATACGCAGTATTTT.

The chain recombines TRBV30 with TRBJ2-5, with 9 bases fitting TRBD2. Trimming removed 0 bases from V and 1 base from J; junction bases left unmatched: 6. The CDR3 sequence is 16 residues long. Germline V gene data show CDR1 as GTSNPN and CDR2 as SVGIG (reference sequence). The CDR3 reads CAWSVQRGVLQETQYF. CDR3 sequence (DNA): TGTGCCTGGAGTGTACAGCGGGGGGTACTCCAAGAGACCCAGTACTTC. The full variable domain, completed using reference TRBV30 and TRBJ2-5, is SQTIHQWPATLVQPVGSPLSLECTVEGTSNPNLYWYRQAAGRGLQLLFYSVGIGQISSEVPQNLSASRPQDRQFILSSKKLLLSDSGFYLCAWSVQRGVLQETQYFGPGTRLLVL.

The chain couples TRBV7-8 to TRBJ1-2, with D perhaps matching TRBD1 (6 bases). The CDR3 is 17 residues long. Germline V gives CDR1 SGHVS, CDR2 FQNEAQ. V was shortened by 4 bases and J by 7 bases, with 25 bases between the two germline ends. CDR3 residues: CASSYTTGLRVGSGYTF. In DNA form, the CDR3 reads TGTGCCAGCAGCTATACCACAGGGCTGAGAGTGGGTAGTGGCTACACCTTC. Supplemented by reference TRBV7-8 and TRBJ1-2, the full variable domain reads GAGVSQSPRYKVAKRGQDVALRCDPISGHVSLFWYQQALGQGPEFLTYFQNEAQLDKSGLPSDRFFAERPEGSVSTLKIQRTQQEDSAVYLCASSYTTGLRVGSGYTFGSGTRLTVV.

The chain uses TRBV29-1 and TRBJ2-1; no definite D call. V lost 7 bases, J lost 3 bases, and 16 bases lay in between. The CDR3 loop spans 14 amino acids. Germline V gene lookup returns CDR1 SQVTM and CDR2 ANQGSEA. The CDR3, as DNA: TGCAGCGCCCCAGGTCCAGGAAACTACAATGAGCAGTTCTTC. Translated: CSAPGPGNYNEQFF.

The rearrangement links TRBV15 to TRBJ2-2, with 7 bases fitting TRBD1. The V and J ends lost 1 base and 3 bases, in that order; junction bases with no gene match: 2. The CDR3 totals 15 residues. The germline gives CDR1 LNHNV, CDR2 YYDKDF (reference sequence). In nucleotides, the CDR3 is TGTGCCACCAGCAGAGTCACAGGGGACACCGGGGAGCTGTTTTTT. The encoded protein is CATSRVTGDTGELFF.

The chain joins TRBV2 to TRBJ1-4; possibly TRBD1 for D (5 bases). Deletions cut 7 bases from V and 5 bases from J, with 14 bases between. The CDR3 length is 14 residues. CDR1 and CDR2 (germline): SNHLY, FYNNEI. This chain's CDR3 is CASILGLSNEKLFF. In nucleotides, the CDR3 is TGTGCCAGCATACTGGGACTGAGCAATGAAAAACTGTTTTTT. Based on the CDR3 plus reference TRBV2 and TRBJ1-4, the full variable domain is EPEVTQTPSHQVTQMGQEVILRCVPISNHLYFYWYRQILGQKVEFLVSFYNNEISEKSEIFDDQFSVERPDGSNFTLKIRSTKLEDSAMYFCASILGLSNEKLFFGSGTQLSVL.

This clone was observed once. This sequence joins TRBV5-5 and TRBJ1-5; no clear D gene. The germline V gene encodes CDR1 SGHKS and CDR2 YYEKEE (reference sequence). V was clipped by 0 bases and J by 6 bases, with 19 bases between them. There are 17 residues in the CDR3. The CDR3 region is CASSLGSFGRGSQPQHF. DNA of the CDR3: TGTGCCAGCAGCTTGGGTAGTTTTGGGCGGGGAAGTCAGCCCCAGCATTTT.

The chain employs TRBV6-1 and TRBJ2-7; the D gene is possibly TRBD2 (6 bases). This CDR3 is built from 13 residues. CDR1 MNHNS and CDR2 SASEGT come from the germline V gene. V was trimmed by 5 bases and J by 6 bases, leaving 14 bases between them. This CDR3 reads CASSSGLGSEQYF. CDR3 DNA: TGTGCCAGCAGTAGCGGGCTGGGCTCCGAGCAGTACTTC.

The V call is TRBV18, the J call TRBJ1-2, with D unclear. Germline V gives CDR1 KGHSH, CDR2 LQKENI. The CDR3 spans 14 residues. Trimming left V 2 bases short and J 4 bases short, with 11 bases between. The CDR3 here is CASSPEQFSYGYTF. As DNA, the CDR3 is TGTGCCAGCTCACCAGAACAGTTCAGCTATGGCTACACCTTC.

This chain uses TRBV19 with TRBJ2-7; 11 bases are shared with TRBD1. CDR1 is LNHDA, CDR2 SQIVND, per germline (reference sequence). The CDR3 length is 15 residues. Unmatched junction bases numbered 4, after V lost 5 bases and J lost 1 base. The CDR3 loop reads CASSPGTGGSYEQYF. CDR3 nucleotide sequence: TGTGCCAGTAGTCCCGGGACAGGGGGTTCCTACGAGCAGTACTTC.

The chain has TRBV10-3 and TRBJ1-2, with D unresolved. Looked up from germline, CDR1 is ENHRY and CDR2 is SYGVKD. V was cut by 7 bases and J by 2 bases, with 8 bases left in between. This CDR3 is built from 12 residues. CDR3 loop: CAIISGNYGYTF. As DNA, the CDR3 is TGTGCCATCATTTCCGGGAACTATGGCTACACCTTC.